The rows below give T cell receptor beta chains drawn from one sample of a study of yellow fever vaccine responses in identical twins. From the RT-PCR reads, TCRdb called clonotypes with MiXCR, one entry per CDR3 protein. The data contain about 6,000 distinct CDR3 sequences, 60% to 70% of them singletons. The sequences come from T cells from blood (PBMCs), unsorted or a sorted subset (not recorded which), collected before or after yellow fever vaccination (not recorded which). The receptors derive from a woman under 30 who received the yellow fever vaccine. The CDR3 runs from the conserved cysteine through the conserved F or W. Fields, in order: D gene, V gene, clone size, J gene, CDR3 DNA, CDR3 protein. D genes are given only for firm matches. Clone sizes are given selectively: once, few, many, or a class where the clone is expanded.

D gene: -; V gene: TRBV2; clone size: few; J gene: TRBJ1-2; CDR3 DNA: TGTGCCAGCAGTGAAAACCCACAGGGCCGTGGCTACACCTTC; CDR3 protein: CASSENPQGRGYTF
D gene: -; V gene: TRBV15; clone size: few; J gene: TRBJ1-4; CDR3 DNA: TGTGCCACCAGCAGAGATGAAATAAAACTGTTTTTT; CDR3 protein: CATSRDEIKLFF
D gene: TRBD2; V gene: TRBV11-1; clone size: -; J gene: TRBJ2-1; CDR3 DNA: TGTGCCAGCAGCGCCGGACTAGCGGTTGCTTACAATGAGCAGTTCTTC; CDR3 protein: CASSAGLAVAYNEQFF
D gene: -; V gene: TRBV18; clone size: few; J gene: TRBJ2-1; CDR3 DNA: TGTGCCAGCTCCCCATTTCATGAGCAGTTCTTC; CDR3 protein: CASSPFHEQFF
D gene: -; V gene: TRBV2; clone size: -; J gene: TRBJ2-1; CDR3 DNA: TGTGCCAGCAGTGAAAGATCGGGGCTGGGTAACAATGAGCAGTTCTTC; CDR3 protein: CASSERSGLGNNEQFF
D gene: -; V gene: TRBV29-1; clone size: -; J gene: TRBJ2-3; CDR3 DNA: TGCAGCGTTGACTGGACAGCTCTCACAGATACGCAGTATTTT; CDR3 protein: CSVDWTALTDTQYF
D gene: TRBD2; V gene: TRBV11-3; clone size: -; J gene: TRBJ2-3; CDR3 DNA: TGTGCCAGCAGCTTAGAATCTAGCGGGACGCAGTATTTT; CDR3 protein: CASSLESSGTQYF
D gene: TRBD1; V gene: TRBV9; clone size: once; J gene: TRBJ1-3; CDR3 DNA: TGTGCCAGCAGCGGGTGGACAGGGGCAGGAAACACCATATATTTT; CDR3 protein: CASSGWTGAGNTIYF
D gene: TRBD2; V gene: TRBV5-1; clone size: -; J gene: TRBJ2-5; CDR3 DNA: TGCGCCAGCAGCTTGGCTCCTAGCGGTGACCCCCAAGAGACCCAGTACTTC; CDR3 protein: CASSLAPSGDPQETQYF
D gene: -; V gene: TRBV15; clone size: -; J gene: TRBJ1-6; CDR3 DNA: TGTGCCACCAGCAGAGATGATCCAGGGAGCTCCTATAATTCACCCCTCCACTTT; CDR3 protein: CATSRDDPGSSYNSPLHF
D gene: -; V gene: TRBV3-1; clone size: -; J gene: TRBJ2-6; CDR3 DNA: TGTGCCAGCAGCCGACGGTCGGCTTTGGCCAACGTCCTGACTTTC; CDR3 protein: CASSRRSALANVLTF